The source of this T cell receptor (beta chain) is a study of Graves' ophthalmopathy and Graves' hyperthyroidism. As to this clonotype: Its antigen is still unknown. A junction boundary mismatches the germline segment, possibly from a read error.

This CDR3 is built from 14 residues. Looked up from germline, CDR1 is SNHLY and CDR2 is FYNNEI. TCR beta CDR3 regions were amplified from RNA transcripts. An initial RT-PCR round employing HTBI primers preceded a second-round multiplex PCR. TCRdb independently ran MiXCR on the multiplex PCR reads; one entry per CDR3 protein. Among about 380,000 distinct CDR3 sequences, about 16% were seen once, and the ten largest hold approximately 7%. Findings and limits, study-wide: The model predicted progression of ophthalmopathy with a sensitivity of just over 70%, and its specificity was under 75%. Appearing in blood as well were most expanded thyroid clonotypes above 0.001 frequency.

Aged 18 to 65, hyperthyroidism patients had new diagnoses of under 2 months' duration. This TCR was sampled from a woman aged 18-29 years with stable Graves' hyperthyroidism. The specimen was peripheral blood. V is TRBV2 and J is TRBJ1-1, with D tentatively TRBD1 (5 bases). CDR3 sequence reads: CASIPGVLNTKAFF. In DNA, the CDR3 is TGTGCCAGCATCCCGGGGGTTTTGAACACTAAAGCTTTCTTT.